One and the same sample provided the 3 T cell receptor beta chains below, sequenced in a study of PD-L1 blockade in urothelial cancer. Noted time point: pretreatment peripheral blood. The table came from immunoSEQ multiplex PCR; TCRdb's copy has only in-frame clones and leaves some out. This table holds fewer than 95,000 clones, around 83% found once. The specimen comprised PBMCs, sampled around atezolizumab (anti-PD-L1) treatment. The receptors stem from a man in his fifties or sixties with urothelial cancer.

The chain carries TRBV5-1 and TRBJ2-7, with 10 bases aligning to TRBD2. J gave up 3 bases and V 5 bases, and 8 bases lay outside the gene matches. This CDR3 spans 15 amino acids. Germline CDR1 SGHRS, CDR2 YFSETQ. The CDR3 DNA reads TGCGCCAGCAGTAATCTAGCGGGAGTAGGCTACGAGCAGTACTTC. It encodes CASSNLAGVGYEQYF.

V is TRBV5-6 and J is TRBJ2-3, with 8 bases lining up with TRBD2. The CDR3 totals 15 residues. V shed 0 bases and J 4 bases; nucleotides not matched to a gene: 4. The V gene's germline CDR1 is SGHDT and CDR2 YYEEEE. CDR3 nucleotide sequence: TGTGCCAGCAGCTTGGTTCGGGAGGGCTCAGATACGCAGTATTTT. It translates to CASSLVREGSDTQYF. Variable domain in full (rest from reference TRBV5-6 and TRBJ2-3): DAGVTQSPTHLIKTRGQQVTLRCSPKSGHDTVSWYQQALGQGPQFIFQYYEEEERQRGNFPDRFSGHQFPNYSSELNVNALLLGDSALYLCASSLVREGSDTQYFGPGTRLTVL.

This clone was counted between two and nine times. The chain employs TRBV28 and TRBJ1-1; TRBD1 aligns across 8 bases. The CDR3 extends over 13 amino acids. V shed 5 bases, J shed 6 bases, and the junction held 5 bases outside the gene matches. Germline V gives CDR1 MDHEN, CDR2 SYDVKM. The CDR3 reads CASSLQGGAEAFF. CDR3 in DNA: TGTGCCAGCAGTCTACAGGGGGGAGCTGAAGCTTTCTTT.